This T cell receptor (beta chain) was sequenced in a study of blood T cell repertoires in COVID-19. Authors' data handling: Estimation of nucleated cell counts was performed using reference gene primer amplification. Profiling relied on immunoSEQ multiplex PCR, and the TCRdb table lists in-frame clones only, not all of them. V and J calls and clone size come straight from that table; D and trimming were deduced from the DNA. The sample consists of about 270,000 clones, roughly 80% of them appearing once. The CDR3 covers 17 residues. Trimming took 5 bases from V and 7 from J; bases not matched to a gene: 16. Germline assignment: CDR1 MDHEN and CDR2 SYDVKM.

Sample: peripheral blood. The chain recombines TRBV28 with TRBJ1-4, with 7 bases that match TRBD1. This receptor was identified in a woman aged 45-59 years who had recovered from COVID-19. In DNA form, the CDR3 reads TGTGCCAGCAGTCTGACCGGGACAGCCCCCGATGGTGAAAAACTGTTTTTT. Protein: CASSLTGTAPDGEKLFF.